This TCR beta chain was identified in a study of blood T cell repertoires in COVID-19. Study details: The analysed material was cDNA or gDNA that came from T cells, B-cell-depleted T cells, or PBMCs.

The CDR3 covers 15 residues. CDR1 and CDR2 (germline): SGHTA, FQGNSA. J gave up 2 bases and V 2 bases, and 3 bases lay outside the gene matches. Seattle enrolled patients during active infection and tracked them longitudinally. Measured with immunoSEQ multiplex PCR; TCRdb has only the in-frame clones, and not every one. Of tens of thousands of clones detected, about 84% appear once; the ten largest clones hold roughly 13%. This TCR was recovered from a man between 45 and 60 years old with COVID-19, enrolled during active disease. The gene calls are TRBV7-2 and TRBJ2-1, with 7 positions matching TRBD1. What was sequenced was peripheral blood. The CDR3 nucleotides are TGTGCCAGCAGCTTAAGGGACAGTCCCTACAATGAGCAGTTCTTC. This codes for CASSLRDSPYNEQFF.